This record covers a single T cell receptor beta chain. Which antigen it targets is not known. No much larger clone exists at a distance of one base, and base qualities are not known. Amplification of TCR beta CDR3 regions was carried out from RNA transcripts. A first-round RT-PCR of the TCR CDR3 used the HTBI primer set with the Qiagen OneStep RT-PCR kit. A second multiplex PCR round built the libraries, followed by size selection and purification. Paired-end sequencing of the libraries was performed with 100 bp reads on an Illumina HiSeq2000. The authors' pipeline ran thus. SOAPnuke was used to process the raw data, removing reads that contained adapters or uncalled bases, had a mean Phred below 15, or lacked an exact match to the constant primer or identifier. High-quality paired reads were merged using COPE v1.2.5, and each unique nucleotide sequence was defined as a clonotype. MiTCR v1.1 was used to align clonotypes to the IMGT TRBV, TRBD and TRBJ reference segments. Only V-J combinations with frequency above 0.0001, covering 99.2% of repertoires, were analysed. The TCS score was defined as F50 (clonal expansion) divided by E x V (chaos), with BLOSUM62-based TCRdist calculated between CDR3 peptides within each V-J. Welch's t-statistics and random forest reduced several hundred V-J features to 13, which were used in a naive Bayes classifier (R e1071). TCRdb redid the processing of the public reads, applying fastp at Q25 and MiXCR, and retained in-frame beta chains. Merged by CDR3 protein, the rows form single entries marked with the most common genes and DNA. TCRdb assigned the V and J calls; the authors' analysis was not used. Here the sample has around 620,000 distinct CDR3 sequences; 15% to 20% occur a single time. Around 4% of the sample belongs to the ten largest clones.

This record belongs to a study of T cells in Graves' hyperthyroidism and ophthalmopathy (dated by TCRdb to the late 2010s). Study-wide context: Peripheral blood samples were taken at initial diagnosis, before any treatment was given. The paper reports TCR Vbeta CDR3 sequencing of over 120 peripheral blood samples: around 45 ophthalmopathy, 75 to 80 hyperthyroidism and around 17 progressor patients. Prospective prediction of ophthalmopathy was tested in an independent validation cohort of 18 hyperthyroidism patients and approximately 17 patients who later progressed to ophthalmopathy. The roughly 90 discovery patients were divided at random into training and test sets in a 7:3 ratio. After blood sampling, hyperthyroidism patients were treated with methimazole at a starting dose of 30 mg daily, and ophthalmopathy patients were treated with high-dose intravenous methylprednisolone. To identify distinguishing TCR V-J signatures, a discovery cohort of around 100 patients was used, comprising 40 to 45 with Graves' ophthalmopathy and 57 with stable Graves' hyperthyroidism. Thyroid tissue and blood T-cell repertoires from more than five Graves' hyperthyroidism patients were also compared in the study. General study outcomes and caveats: During validation, the model predicted progression to ophthalmopathy a median of around six months ahead of onset, with 70.59% sensitivity and about 75% specificity. Ophthalmopathy was separated from stable hyperthyroidism by a 13 V-J signature model, with around 90% sensitivity and about 84% specificity obtained in cross-validation and 80%/75% obtained in testing. Most expanded thyroid clonotypes (frequency above 0.001) were also detected in blood, suggesting blood repertoires may reflect thyroid immune responses. Sample size was not statistically predetermined, and blinding of investigators to group allocation was not performed.

A patient counted as having stable Graves' hyperthyroidism if no progression to ophthalmopathy occurred over 18 months of follow-up. The hyperthyroidism patients were between 18 and 65 years old and newly diagnosed, with a disease duration of less than 2 months. The study excluded patients with uncontrolled infections, other autoimmune diseases, pregnancy or lactation. Diagnoses relied on clinical symptoms, serum thyroxine and TRAb, thyroid ultrasound and orbital computed tomography. Ficoll-Paque density gradient centrifugation was used to isolate PBMCs from 10 ml of fresh peripheral blood. Trizol reagent was used to extract total RNA, and RNA quality was then checked on an Agilent 2100 Bioanalyzer. Trimming at the junction amounts to 5 bases on V and 10 bases on J, and the germline ends lie 15 bases apart. From the germline V gene (reference sequence), CDR1 is DFQATT and CDR2 is SNEGSKA. CDR3 length: 12 amino acids, cysteine to phenylalanine. The entry retains the CDR3 DNA only, 36 bases that are in frame from base 1.

The sequenced sample consisted of blood. The sequence links TRBV20-1 to TRBJ2-1; the D region is possibly TRBD1 or TRBD2, each matching across 5 bases. This sequence originates from a woman in her twenties or thirties with Graves' hyperthyroidism. The sequenced DNA: TGCAGTGCTTCTCTAACCGGGGACGAGCAGTTCTTC. Translated, this gives CSASLTGDEQFF.